This T cell receptor (beta chain) was captured by sequencing in a study of blood T cell repertoires in COVID-19. This clone was seen only once. TCRdb's copy holds only in-frame clones and misses some; the assay was immunoSEQ multiplex PCR. The sample holds some 500,000 clones, 85% to 90% seen once. The receptor's source is a woman aged 45-65 years with COVID-19, enrolled during active disease. The source material was peripheral blood.

DNA for the CDR3: TGTGCCACCAGGTCCCTAGCGGGGGCCTCCGACGAGAATGAGCAGTTCTTC. This encodes CATRSLAGASDENEQFF. J is TRBJ2-1 and V is TRBV15; 10 nucleotides align to TRBD2. This CDR3 comprises 17 residues. V lost 6 bases, J lost 7 bases, and 15 bases stayed unmatched. Germline lookup yields CDR1 LNHNV and CDR2 YYDKDF (reference sequence).